This T cell receptor (beta chain) is from a study of T cells after yellow fever vaccination (dated by TCRdb to the late 2010s). As for the study more broadly: Libraries from fractions with low cell numbers were prepared with the SMART-Seq v4 Ultra Low Input RNA kit. To follow T-cell clones before and after both primary and booster YFV17D yellow fever vaccination, bulk TCR alpha and beta repertoires underwent longitudinal sequencing. Two healthy male donors made up the cohort, one aged 18 to 29 years and the other aged 30 to 39 years. Blood was drawn at multiple timepoints before and after primary and secondary immunization, with bulk PBMC replicates and cell subsets isolated. Paper-wide results and their limitations: After the booster, most of the clones that had expanded following primary vaccination were detected again (approximately 96% of CD4 and around 88% of CD8), which suggests that memory was broadly maintained. FACS-sorted repertoires could contain abundant contaminating clonotypes from the bulk population, so computational filtering was required. A small share of clonotypes occurred in both CD4 and CD8 compartments, likely arising from convergent recombination. The study included only two donors, which limits how far the findings can be generalized. The secondary T-cell response was weaker than the primary response but faster, peaking on day 5 instead of day 15.

Sequencing used an Illumina NovaSeq 6000. Synthesis of TCR cDNA relied on 5'RACE template switching, a step that introduced a universal primer site along with unique molecular identifiers. cDNA synthesis was primed from both the TCR alpha and TCR beta constant segments. Two PCR steps were used to amplify libraries, with sample barcodes and sequencing adapters being added in the second step. Sequencing of libraries was done on Illumina HiSeq 2500 (2x100 bp) or NovaSeq (2x150 bp). The paper's data handling went like this. MIGEC handled demultiplexing of reads and collapsing into UMI consensus sequences, while MiXCR performed V(D)J alignment. Clonotypes responding to the vaccine were identified with edgeR on replicate PBMC samples, with the criteria of FDR below 0.01 and a log2 fold change above 5 up to day 15. Each bulk clonotype was labeled CD4 or CD8 based on which sequenced repertoire, CD4 or CD8, contained the clonotype at higher abundance. The raw public data were reprocessed by TCRdb itself: fastp quality trimming at Q25, MiXCR clonotype calling, in-frame beta chains only. Rows are unified per CDR3 protein, each entry keeping the most common DNA and genes. The authors' filters were not applied to this entry. This sample is represented by 250,000 to 400,000 distinct CDR3 sequences; around 4.5% of them were singletons. The ten largest clones capture 19% of the sample.

This clonotype was recorded at least ten times. Its antigen remains unidentified. Base qualities are missing; no much larger clone stands one base away. This specimen's treatment or condition label, interpreted: live attenuated yellow fever vaccine strain. At every blood-draw timepoint, two biological replicates of bulk PBMCs were collected. A standard Ficoll-Paque protocol was used to isolate PBMCs from peripheral blood. TriZol was used to extract RNA from bulk PBMCs, from CD4 and CD8 fractions, and from dextramer-positive and dextramer-negative fractions. The sequencing here drew on PBMCs, taken 15 days after the yellow fever booster vaccination. The sequence derives from a man younger than 35 who received the YFV17D yellow fever vaccine.

The base sequence is TGTGCCAGCAGCCTCAGCTCGACCGTAAGCAATCAGCCCCAGCATTTT. It specifies CASSLSSTVSNQPQHF. This chain joins TRBV7-6 to TRBJ1-5, with an unclear D gene assignment. The CDR3 sequence holds 16 residues, the cysteine and phenylalanine included. Only CDR3 DNA remains: 48 bases, in frame from the first base. CDR1 and CDR2 were assigned from the germline V gene as SGHVS and FNYEAQ. The germline ends are 15 bases apart after V is trimmed by 5 bases and J by 1 base.